The T cell receptor (beta chain) under discussion was sequenced for a study of T cell repertoires in cytomegalovirus infection. Study in general: Shared public TCR beta signatures pointed to both CMV infection and a matching HLA type.

Study-level findings and limits: Accumulated public TCR beta family frequency recognized individuals carrying CMV together with the relevant HLA. Dominant in the ex vivo response were TCR beta clonotypes restricted by HLA-C and specific for CMV.

The germline V gene has CDR1 SGHNT and CDR2 YYREEE (reference sequence). There are 16 residues in the CDR3. V gave up 6 bases and J gave up 7 bases, with 20 bases separating them. This clonotype was counted only a few times. Antigen specificity is unknown. TCRdb reprocessed the reads with MiXCR, giving one entry per CDR3 protein. The data hold approximately 630,000 distinct CDR3 sequences, with approximately 24% observed a single time. Sequencing was performed on CD8+ T cells from PBMCs. The chain joins TRBV5-4 to TRBJ1-6; possible D gene TRBD1, 6 bases. The sequence was obtained from a human donor in good health (CMV status not recorded). Some clones in this sample may be carry-over from other donors' samples. This chain's CDR3 is CASNGGDILGNSPLHF. The CDR3 DNA follows: TGTGCCAGCAATGGAGGGGACATCCTGGGGAATTCACCCCTCCACTTT.